A selection of T cell receptor beta chains follows, all from one sample in a study of PD-L1 blockade in urothelial cancer. Data came from immunoSEQ multiplex PCR; TCRdb stores just in-frame clones and leaves some out. The sample gives around 42,000 clones, 81% of which show up once; approximately 2.9% is in the top ten. The starting material was PBMCs, obtained around atezolizumab (anti-PD-L1) treatment. Every receptor here comes from a man between 65 and 79 years old with urothelial cancer. Both conserved end residues are part of each CDR3. Fields, in order: CDR3 protein, CDR3 DNA, D gene, V gene, J gene, clone size. The D gene is left open where the match is weak. Clone size is stated in some rows and not others, as once, few, many or a class when expanded.

CASSRDNLGYTF	TGTGCCAGCAGCAGGGACAATCTCGGCTACACCTTC	.	TRBV7-9	TRBJ1-2	.
CASSLAQNGVYTF	TGCGCCAGCAGCTTGGCTCAAAACGGGGTTTACACCTTC	.	TRBV5-1	TRBJ1-2	once
CASSLDASAEWYEQYF	TGTGCCAGCAGCTTAGATGCTAGCGCGGAGTGGTACGAGCAGTACTTC	.	TRBV7-2	TRBJ2-7	.
CASSSTLRAVDNEQFF	TGTGCCAGCAGTTCCACCTTGAGGGCCGTTGACAATGAGCAGTTCTTC	.	TRBV7-9	TRBJ2-1	.
CASSPGPGYEQYF	TGTGCCAGCTCACCAGGGCCAGGGTACGAGCAGTACTTC	.	TRBV18	TRBJ2-7	.
CASSLAGTGVNEQFF	TGTGCCAGCAGCTTGGCCGGGACAGGGGTCAATGAGCAGTTCTTC	TRBD1	TRBV11-3	TRBJ2-1	.
CASSRIREGEKLFF	TGTGCCAGCAGCCGTATCAGGGAGGGGGAAAAACTGTTTTTT	.	TRBV7-9	TRBJ1-4	.
CASSSTGTSGRAATDTQYF	TGTGCCAGCAGCTCCACCGGGACTAGCGGGAGGGCCGCGACAGATACGCAGTATTTT	TRBD2	TRBV7-9	TRBJ2-3	.
CASSLVLAVVLQETQYF	TGCGCCAGCAGCTTGGTCTTAGCGGTAGTACTTCAAGAGACCCAGTACTTC	.	TRBV5-1	TRBJ2-5	.
CASSDRATYEQYF	TGTGCCAGCAGTGACAGGGCAACCTACGAGCAGTACTTC	.	TRBV2	TRBJ2-7	.
CASSMGGGGNQPQHF	TGTGCCAGCAGCATGGGAGGGGGGGGCAATCAGCCCCAGCATTTT	.	TRBV27	TRBJ1-5	.
CAGGGAPGTNEKLFF	TGTGCGGGAGGAGGGGCCCCTGGAACTAATGAAAAACTGTTTTTT	.	TRBV10-3	TRBJ1-4	once
CASSHTSGRAVDTQYF	TGTGCCAGCAGCCACACTAGCGGGAGGGCCGTGGATACGCAGTATTTT	TRBD2	TRBV27	TRBJ2-3	.
CASSEALAGADTQYF	TGTGCCAGCAGTGAAGCGCTAGCGGGAGCAGATACGCAGTATTTT	TRBD2	TRBV6-1	TRBJ2-3	.
CASSETFRRRESGYTF	TGTGCCAGCAGTGAGACATTTAGGCGCCGTGAATCTGGCTACACCTTC	.	TRBV6-1	TRBJ1-2	few
CSAREADTQYF	TGCAGTGCCCGGGAGGCAGATACGCAGTATTTT	TRBD2	TRBV20-1	TRBJ2-3	.
CASSVSAGGGQPQHF	TGTGCCAGCTCCGTGAGTGCGGGGGGCGGACAGCCCCAGCATTTT	.	TRBV18	TRBJ1-5	once
CASSWTGYDRSHNEQFF	TGTGCCAGCAGCTGGACAGGGTATGATCGGTCCCACAATGAGCAGTTCTTC	TRBD1	TRBV7-2	TRBJ2-1	few
CASSSSTSGRDEQFF	TGTGCCAGCAGCTCCTCGACTAGCGGGAGGGACGAGCAGTTCTTC	TRBD2	TRBV7-9	TRBJ2-1	.
CASSVGGNSGNTIYF	TGTGCCAGCAGCGTAGGAGGGAACTCTGGAAACACCATATATTTT	.	TRBV9	TRBJ1-3	few
CASCFSGTGELFF	TGTGCCAGCTGCTTTAGTGGCACCGGGGAGCTGTTTTTT	.	TRBV27	TRBJ2-2	.
CASSPGQNYEQYF	TGTGCCAGCTCACCAGGACAGAACTACGAGCAGTACTTC	.	TRBV18	TRBJ2-7	.
CASSQKTAQDSYEQYF	TGCGCCAGCAGCCAAAAGACGGCCCAGGACTCCTACGAGCAGTACTTC	.	TRBV4-1	TRBJ2-7	.
CASSLDGQSNTEAFF	TGTGCCAGCAGCTTGGATGGACAATCGAACACTGAAGCTTTCTTT	.	TRBV5-5	TRBJ1-1	.
CAVGRTSAYNEQFF	TGTGCCGTCGGTCGGACTAGCGCTTACAATGAGCAGTTCTTC	TRBD2	TRBV11-2	TRBJ2-1	.
CASSSRGQGSYEQYF	TGTGCCAGCAGTTCCAGGGGGCAAGGGTCCTACGAGCAGTACTTC	TRBD1	TRBV28	TRBJ2-7	.
CASSLTGGEQYF	TGTGCCAGCTCCCTCACAGGGGGCGAGCAGTACTTC	TRBD1	TRBV18	TRBJ2-7	.
CASSQGQGVSPSSYNEQFF	TGCGCCAGCAGCCAAGGACAGGGGGTTTCGCCTAGCTCCTACAATGAGCAGTTCTTC	TRBD1	TRBV4-3	TRBJ2-1	.
CAIRPSGGDYGYTF	TGTGCCATCAGACCTTCAGGGGGTGACTATGGCTACACCTTC	TRBD1	TRBV10-3	TRBJ1-2	few
CASIPDRVLSAFF	TGTGCCAGCATTCCGGACAGGGTCCTGTCCGCTTTCTTT	TRBD1	TRBV28	TRBJ1-1	.
CASSFGTSGYEQYF	TGTGCCAGCAGCTTCGGGACTAGCGGCTACGAGCAGTACTTC	TRBD2	TRBV9	TRBJ2-7	.
CATSADSSPDSYEQYF	TGTGCCACCAGCGCGGACTCGTCACCGGACTCCTACGAGCAGTACTTC	.	TRBV15	TRBJ2-7	.
CASSLGDNEQFF	TGTGCCAGCAGCTTAGGAGACAATGAGCAGTTCTTC	.	TRBV11-2	TRBJ2-1	.
CASSFGTLPRGNTEAFF	TGTGCCAGCAGCTTTGGGACACTCCCTCGGGGGAACACTGAAGCTTTCTTT	.	TRBV5-5	TRBJ1-1	.
CASSKDGDLGDTQYF	TGTGCCAGCAGCAAGGACGGGGACTTAGGGGATACGCAGTATTTT	.	TRBV9	TRBJ2-3	.
CASSVGAGETQYF	TGTGCCAGCAGCGTAGGAGCGGGAGAGACCCAGTACTTC	.	TRBV9	TRBJ2-5	many
CATSTGTSGTNEQFF	TGTGCCACCAGCACCGGGACTAGCGGGACCAATGAGCAGTTCTTC	TRBD2	TRBV15	TRBJ2-1	.
CASSLPTGTGNTEAFF	TGTGCCAGCAGCTTACCTACCGGGACAGGGAACACTGAAGCTTTCTTT	TRBD1	TRBV5-4	TRBJ1-1	.
CAISDPGSPSLGYTF	TGTGCCATCAGTGACCCGGGATCCCCATCCCTTGGCTACACCTTC	.	TRBV10-3	TRBJ1-2	.
CASSQDSTYNEQFF	TGTGCCAGCAGTCAGGACAGTACCTACAATGAGCAGTTCTTC	.	TRBV6-1	TRBJ2-1	.
CASSQVFGLRLTEAFF	TGCGCCAGCAGCCAAGTGTTCGGGTTACGTCTCACTGAAGCTTTCTTT	.	TRBV4-1	TRBJ1-1	once
CASSSTDRVPYEQYF	TGTGCCAGCAGCTCTACGGACAGGGTCCCCTACGAGCAGTACTTC	TRBD1	TRBV7-3	TRBJ2-7	.
CASSPTSNYGYTF	TGTGCCAGCAGTCCCACAAGTAACTATGGCTACACCTTC	.	TRBV27	TRBJ1-2	.